These 31 T cell receptor beta chains came from one sample sequenced in a study of CD8 T cells in Susac syndrome (dated by TCRdb to the late 2010s). Libraries were built with the immunoSEQ multiplex PCR assay. RNA was extracted using the RNeasy kit, and roughly 0.5 to 1 ug of the RNA was reverse transcribed with random hexamers. In TCRdb, the public reads were trimmed at Q25 with fastp and aligned with MiXCR, with productive beta chains retained. CDR3 protein duplicates are merged, each entry listing the most common genes and DNA. The sample records around 160,000 distinct CDR3 sequences, approximately 94% of which are singletons. The ten biggest clones cover 0.08% to 0.095% of the sample. The sequencing input was CD4+ T cells from PBMCs. These receptor sequences come from a human donor with multiple sclerosis.

The chain joins TRBV10-3 to TRBJ2-1; D unclear. Germline-derived CDR1 and CDR2 are ENHRY and SYGVKD. V was clipped by 8 bases and J by 9 bases, with 17 bases between them. This CDR3 region has 13 residues. The chain's CDR3 is CAIGQLALSEQFF. In DNA form, the CDR3 reads TGTGCCATCGGCCAATTGGCCCTCTCTGAGCAGTTCTTC.

This chain joins TRBV14 and TRBJ2-4; D is unclear. V was pared by 3 bases and J by 7 bases, with 13 bases between. Germline values: CDR1 SGHDN, CDR2 FVKESK. This CDR3 region has 14 residues. The CDR3 is CASSHGPLGNIQYF. The CDR3, as DNA: TGTGCCAGCAGCCATGGACCCCTCGGGAACATTCAGTACTTC.

This clonotype was detected once. The chain combines TRBV30 with TRBJ2-7; 10 bases fit TRBD2. This CDR3 region has 16 residues. The germline CDR1 and CDR2 sequences are GTSNPN and SVGIG (reference sequence). Germline trimming cut 2 bases from V and 0 bases from J; bases unmatched to any gene: 7. For the CDR3, the DNA is TGTGCCTGGAGTTCCGCAGCGGGAGGGAGCTCCTACGAGCAGTACTTC. The encoded protein is CAWSSAAGGSSYEQYF.

The chain uses TRBV29-1 and TRBJ1-5; unclear D gene. The germline gives CDR1 SQVTM, CDR2 ANQGSEA. This CDR3 has 15 amino acids. V was clipped by 4 bases and J by 0 bases, with 13 bases between them. In DNA form, the CDR3 reads TGCAGCGTTGTTTCAGTTATTCATAGCAATCAGCCCCAGCATTTT. Translating it yields CSVVSVIHSNQPQHF.

This chain uses TRBV16 with TRBJ2-7; a weak D match, TRBD1 (6 bases). The germline CDR1 and CDR2 sequences are KGHSY and FQNENV. V shed 3 bases and J shed 1 base, with 10 bases lying between them. The CDR3 length is 14 residues. The CDR3 sequence: CASSHYRASYEQYF. Here the CDR3 DNA reads TGTGCCAGCAGCCACTACAGGGCATCCTACGAGCAGTACTTC. Variable domain in full (rest from reference TRBV16 and TRBJ2-7): GEEVAQTPKHLVRGEGQKAKLYCAPIKGHSYVFWYQQVLKNEFKFLISFQNENVFDETGMPKERFSAKCLPNSPCSLEIQATKLEDSAVYFCASSHYRASYEQYFGPGTRLTVT.

This clonotype was counted once. The CDR3: CASSLTAATNEQFF. Written as DNA, the CDR3 is TGTGCCAGCAGCCTCACCGCGGCCACCAATGAGCAGTTCTTC. The rearrangement links TRBV7-3 to TRBJ2-1; D is unresolved. The V gene's germline CDR1 is SGHTA and CDR2 FQGTGA. V was pared by 5 bases and J by 6 bases, with 14 bases between. CDR3 size: 14 residues.

This rearrangement joins TRBV7-2 to TRBJ1-2, with TRBD1 matching over 7 bases. This CDR3 region has 16 residues. J lost 0 bases, V lost 4 bases, and 8 bases had no gene match. CDR1 and CDR2 (germline): SGHTA, FQGNSA. The CDR3 sequence: CASSSGGGLANYGYTF. For the CDR3, the DNA is TGTGCCAGCAGCTCAGGGGGGGGCCTAGCTAACTATGGCTACACCTTC.

The chain uses TRBV6-6 and TRBJ2-1; 9 nucleotides match TRBD2. Germline lookup yields CDR1 MNHNY and CDR2 SVGAGI (reference sequence). V dropped 5 bases and J dropped 8; count of bases not matched to a gene: 13. CDR3 length: 16 residues. The CDR3 spells CASSPRGSGSSDEQFF. The CDR3 region has the DNA TGTGCCAGCAGTCCCCGAGGTAGCGGGAGTTCGGATGAGCAGTTCTTC.

V is TRBV10-3 and J is TRBJ1-1; 9 bases align to TRBD1. This CDR3 contains 13 residues. Germline V gene sequence: CDR1 ENHRY, CDR2 SYGVKD. Trimming removed 5 bases from V and 4 bases from J; junction bases left unmatched: 2. CDR3 residues: CAISQGQGTEAFF. The DNA for the CDR3 is TGTGCCATCAGTCAGGGACAGGGCACTGAAGCTTTCTTT.

As DNA, the CDR3 is TGTGCCAGCAGCTTGACTAGCGGGAGTTTCGAGACCCAGTACTTC. Its protein product is CASSLTSGSFETQYF. V gene TRBV5-8 combines with J gene TRBJ2-5; 11 bases map to TRBD2. V lost 1 base to trimming and J lost 5 bases; unmatched junction nucleotides: 4. There are 15 residues in the CDR3. Per the germline V gene, CDR1 is SGHTS and CDR2 is YDEGEE.

The rearrangement uses TRBV4-1 and TRBJ2-3; a weak D match, TRBD1 (6 bases). Trimming stripped 1 base from V and 6 bases from J, with 20 bases between. CDR3 size: 17 residues. Germline V gives CDR1 MGHRA, CDR2 YSYEKL. The CDR3 nucleotides read TGCGCCAGCAGCCAAGTCGGCACAGGGAGAGGACGGGATACGCAGTATTTT. It is translated as CASSQVGTGRGRDTQYF.

V gene TRBV29-1 combines with J gene TRBJ1-2; D not resolved. Germline-derived CDR1 and CDR2 are SQVTM and ANQGSEA. This CDR3 spans 17 amino acids. V dropped 7 bases and J dropped 5 bases, with 29 bases sitting between them. The CDR3 protein is CSAGPTSGEGKEYGYTF. Here the CDR3 DNA reads TGCAGCGCCGGTCCCACGAGTGGAGAAGGAAAAGAGTATGGCTACACCTTC.

CDR3 amino acids: CAISESSDRDLQYF. CDR3 sequence (DNA): TGTGCCATCAGTGAGTCTTCCGACAGGGATCTCCAGTACTTC. The chain combines TRBV10-3 with TRBJ2-5; 7 bases are shared with TRBD1. Trimming at V came to 0 bases and at J to 10 bases, leaving 8 bases not matched to a gene. Germline CDR1 is ENHRY and CDR2 is SYGVKD. There are 14 residues in the CDR3.

The gene calls are TRBV12-3 or TRBV12-4 and TRBJ1-5; D is perhaps TRBD1 (6 bases). The CDR3 contains 12 residues. V was cut by 6 bases and J by 5 bases, with 8 bases left in between. CDR3 in DNA: TGTGCCAGCAGATACAGGGATCAGCCCCAGCATTTT. As protein: CASRYRDQPQHF.

The chain couples TRBV11-3 to TRBJ2-2; TRBD1 agrees at 8 bases. CDR1 and CDR2 from the germline V gene are SGHNT and YENEEA. The CDR3 consists of 15 residues. V trimming: 5 bases; J trimming: 1 base; junction bases outside the gene matches: 3. The CDR3 region has the DNA TGTGCCAGCAGCATGGGACAGGTGAACACCGGGGAGCTGTTTTTT. Its translation: CASSMGQVNTGELFF.

The chain recombines TRBV3-1 with TRBJ1-2; TRBD1 is a possible D gene (5 bases). This CDR3 spans 13 amino acids. Trimming stripped 0 bases from V and 13 bases from J, with 15 bases between. Germline CDR1 is LGHDT and CDR2 is YNNKEL (reference sequence). In nucleotides, the CDR3 is TGTGCCAGCAGCCAAGACTCGGGGGTTCGGGGCACCTTC. Residues: CASSQDSGVRGTF.

This clonotype appeared a single time. This sequence joins TRBV7-2 and TRBJ1-4, with 7 positions matching TRBD1. V was pared by 5 bases and J by 3 bases, with 3 bases of the junction left unmatched. Germline V CDR1 and CDR2: SGHTA, FQGNSA. The CDR3 sequence is 14 residues long. The CDR3 reads CASSQQGANEKLFF. Written as DNA, the CDR3 is TGTGCCAGCAGCCAGCAGGGGGCTAATGAAAAACTGTTTTTT.

The chain joins TRBV5-1 to TRBJ2-5; D ambiguous. The CDR3 extends over 14 amino acids. V was cut by 7 bases and J by 5 bases, with 18 bases left in between. CDR1 and CDR2 from the germline V gene are SGHRS and YFSETQ. Here the CDR3 reads CASRPDGVSETQYF. The CDR3 nucleotides are TGCGCCAGCCGACCCGACGGCGTGAGTGAGACCCAGTACTTC.

The chain carries TRBV14 and TRBJ2-1, with 14 positions matching TRBD2. The CDR3 is 16 amino acids. Germline V lookup: CDR1 SGHDN, CDR2 FVKESK. The V gene end was trimmed by 4 bases and the J gene end by 13 bases; junction bases not matched to a gene: 12. CDR3: CASSPSGTSGGGGQFF. CDR3 sequence (DNA): TGTGCCAGCAGCCCATCCGGGACTAGCGGGGGAGGTGGACAGTTCTTC.

The chain carries TRBV9 and TRBJ2-3; D unresolved. From germline, CDR1 is SGDLS and CDR2 YYNGEE. Trimming cost V 1 base and J 2 bases, with 5 bases left between them. This CDR3 comprises 13 residues. Written as DNA, the CDR3 is TGTGCCAGCAGCGTATCAGTCACAGATACGCAGTATTTT. It yields the protein CASSVSVTDTQYF.

CDR3 sequence (DNA): TGTGCCAGCAGCTTAGAGAGGGCAGAAAGCAATCAGCCCCAGCATTTT. Amino acids: CASSLERAESNQPQHF. The chain has TRBV7-9 and TRBJ1-5; D is uncertain. CDR3 size: 16 residues. In germline, CDR1 is SEHNR, CDR2 FQNEAQ (reference sequence). Trimming removed 1 base from V and 1 base from J, with 11 bases in between.

The J gene is TRBJ2-5, the V gene TRBV6-2 or TRBV6-3; TRBD1 agrees at 7 bases. The CDR3 covers 16 residues. The V gene's germline CDR1 is MNHEY and CDR2 SVGEGT. V shed 6 bases and J 1 base; nucleotides not matched to a gene: 11. DNA for the CDR3: TGTGCCAGCAGCGGCCGGGACAGCTCATTCCAAGAGACCCAGTACTTC. Protein sequence: CASSGRDSSFQETQYF.

The genes are TRBV12-3 or TRBV12-4 and TRBJ1-1; no reliable D call. This CDR3 region has 13 residues. V gave up 3 bases and J gave up 7 bases, with 12 bases separating them. The CDR3 reads CASSLSWKSEAFF. CDR3 nucleotides: TGTGCCAGCAGTTTGAGCTGGAAAAGTGAAGCTTTCTTT.

The genes are TRBV18 and TRBJ2-2; D call uncertain. The germline gives CDR1 KGHSH, CDR2 LQKENI. Trimming took off 1 base at V and 4 bases at J, with 10 bases between the two ends. The CDR3 runs to 15 residues. The CDR3 here is CASSPRQALTGELFF. Here the CDR3 DNA reads TGTGCCAGCTCACCACGCCAGGCGCTCACCGGGGAGCTGTTTTTT.

This chain links TRBV2 with TRBJ2-5; D is unclear. Germline lookup yields CDR1 SNHLY and CDR2 FYNNEI. CDR3 length: 12 residues. The V end lost 8 bases, the J end lost 1 base, and 8 bases lay between the germline ends. Here the CDR3 DNA reads TGTGCCAGCGACCGAATCCAAGAGACCCAGTACTTC. Translating gives CASDRIQETQYF.

This clonotype was seen once. The chain's CDR3 is CASSSYQTVNTEAFF. The CDR3 DNA reads TGTGCCAGCAGTTCCTATCAGACAGTGAACACTGAAGCTTTCTTT. V and J are TRBV12-3 or TRBV12-4 and TRBJ1-1; TRBD1 is a possible D gene (5 bases). The germline V and J ends were trimmed by 4 bases and 0 bases, with 12 bases remaining between them. The CDR3 contains 15 residues.

The chain links TRBV9 to TRBJ2-1; D unresolved. The germline V gene has CDR1 SGDLS and CDR2 YYNGEE. V gave up 0 bases and J gave up 5 bases, with 12 bases separating them. The CDR3 extends over 15 amino acids. CDR3 protein: CASSVAVRMDNEQFF. As DNA, the CDR3 is TGTGCCAGCAGCGTAGCCGTGAGGATGGACAATGAGCAGTTCTTC.

The chain uses TRBV14 and TRBJ2-7; TRBD2 might be the D (6 bases). Germline V gene lookup returns CDR1 SGHDN and CDR2 FVKESK. The CDR3 spans 12 residues. Trimming took off 4 bases at V and 6 bases at J, with 10 bases between the two ends. As DNA, the CDR3 is TGTGCCAGCAGCCGGACGGGACTCGAGCAGTACTTC. Translated: CASSRTGLEQYF. Filled out from reference TRBV14 and TRBJ2-7, the complete variable domain reads EAGVTQFPSHSVIEKGQTVTLRCDPISGHDNLYWYRRVMGKEIKFLLHFVKESKQDESGMPNNRFLAERTGGTYSTLKVQPAELEDSGVYFCASSRTGLEQYFGPGTRLTVT.

This chain links TRBV6-2 or TRBV6-3 with TRBJ2-7; D uncertain. Germline lookup yields CDR1 MNHEY and CDR2 SVGEGT. This CDR3 is 15 amino acids long. Trimming took off 7 bases at V and 3 bases at J, with 19 bases between the two ends. The chain's CDR3 is CASTDTPPRSYEQYF. CDR3 bases: TGTGCCAGCACCGACACTCCTCCCCGTAGCTACGAGCAGTACTTC.

This clonotype was seen only a few times. V usage is TRBV10-3 and J usage is TRBJ2-7; D is undetermined. Germline V gene lookup returns CDR1 ENHRY and CDR2 SYGVKD. Trimming removed 5 bases at V and 0 bases at J, with 14 bases between. The CDR3 length is 15 residues. CDR3 nucleotide sequence: TGTGCCATCAGTACCGGACCGAGGAGCTCCTACGAGCAGTACTTC. Protein sequence: CAISTGPRSSYEQYF.

This rearrangement joins TRBV20-1 to TRBJ2-3; D ambiguous. Trimming left V 1 base short and J 2 bases short, with 4 bases between. Germline V gives CDR1 DFQATT, CDR2 SNEGSKA (reference sequence). This CDR3 has 12 residues. CDR3 sequence reads: CSARGFTDTQYF. DNA of the CDR3: TGCAGTGCTAGAGGATTCACAGATACGCAGTATTTT.